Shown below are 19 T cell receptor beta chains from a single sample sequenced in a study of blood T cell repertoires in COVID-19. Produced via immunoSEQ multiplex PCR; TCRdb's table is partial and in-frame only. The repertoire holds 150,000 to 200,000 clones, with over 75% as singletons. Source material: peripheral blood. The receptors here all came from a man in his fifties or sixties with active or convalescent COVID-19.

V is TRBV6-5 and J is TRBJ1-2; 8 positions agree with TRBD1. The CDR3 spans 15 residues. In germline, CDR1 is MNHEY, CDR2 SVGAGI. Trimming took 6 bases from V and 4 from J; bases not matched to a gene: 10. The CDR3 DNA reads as TGTGCCAGCAGAGCAGACAGGGGCGGGGGCTATGGCTACACCTTC. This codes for CASRADRGGGYGYTF.

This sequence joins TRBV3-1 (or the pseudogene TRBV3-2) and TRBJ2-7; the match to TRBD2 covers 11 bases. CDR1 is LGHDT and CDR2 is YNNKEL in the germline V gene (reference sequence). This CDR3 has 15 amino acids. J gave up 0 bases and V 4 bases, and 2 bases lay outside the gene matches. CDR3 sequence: CASSRGTSGSYEQYF. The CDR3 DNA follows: TGTGCCAGCAGCCGAGGGACTAGCGGCTCCTACGAGCAGTACTTC.

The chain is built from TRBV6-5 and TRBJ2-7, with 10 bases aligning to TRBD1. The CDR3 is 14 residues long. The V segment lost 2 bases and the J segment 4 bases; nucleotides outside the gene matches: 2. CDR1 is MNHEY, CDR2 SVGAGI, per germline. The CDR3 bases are TGTGCCAGCAGTTACCGGGACAGGGGATACGAGCAGTACTTC. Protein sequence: CASSYRDRGYEQYF.

This CDR3 reads CASSPGLDTQYF. CDR3 DNA: TGTGCCAGCAGCCCGGGACTAGATACGCAGTATTTT. This sequence joins TRBV5-8 and TRBJ2-3; weak D call: TRBD2 (6 bases). The V end lost 4 bases, the J end lost 5 bases, and 8 bases lay between the germline ends. This CDR3 spans 12 amino acids. Germline V CDR1 and CDR2: SGHTS, YDEGEE.

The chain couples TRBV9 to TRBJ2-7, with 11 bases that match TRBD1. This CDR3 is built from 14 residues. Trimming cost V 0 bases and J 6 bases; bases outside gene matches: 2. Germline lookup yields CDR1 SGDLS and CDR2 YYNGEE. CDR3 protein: CASSVGGTGGEQYF. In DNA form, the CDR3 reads TGTGCCAGCAGCGTAGGCGGGACAGGGGGCGAGCAGTACTTC. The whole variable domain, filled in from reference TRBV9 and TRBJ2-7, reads DSGVTQTPKHLITATGQRVTLRCSPRSGDLSVYWYQQSLDQGLQFLIQYYNGEERAKGNILERFSAQQFPDLHSELNLSSLELGDSALYFCASSVGGTGGEQYFGPGTRLTVT.

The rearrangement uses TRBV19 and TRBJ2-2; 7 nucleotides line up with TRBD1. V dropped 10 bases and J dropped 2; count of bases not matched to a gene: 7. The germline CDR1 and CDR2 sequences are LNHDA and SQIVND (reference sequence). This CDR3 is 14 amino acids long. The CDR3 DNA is TGTGCCACCGAAAACAGGGGAAACACCGGGGAGCTGTTTTTT. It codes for CATENRGNTGELFF. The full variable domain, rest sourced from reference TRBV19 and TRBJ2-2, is DGGITQSPKYLFRKEGQNVTLSCEQNLNHDAMYWYRQDPGQGLRLIYYSQIVNDFQKGDIAEGYSVSREKKESFPLTVTSAQKNPTAFYLCATENRGNTGELFFGEGSRLTVL.

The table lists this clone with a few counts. CDR3 residues: CASSPPMAGEQYF. Written as DNA, the CDR3 is TGTGCCAGCTCACCACCGATGGCGGGCGAGCAGTACTTC. The chain combines TRBV18 with TRBJ2-7; TRBD2 is a possible D gene (5 bases). Germline V gene data show CDR1 as KGHSH and CDR2 as LQKENI. This CDR3 region has 13 residues. V lost 0 bases and J 6 bases, leaving 9 bases between the germline ends.

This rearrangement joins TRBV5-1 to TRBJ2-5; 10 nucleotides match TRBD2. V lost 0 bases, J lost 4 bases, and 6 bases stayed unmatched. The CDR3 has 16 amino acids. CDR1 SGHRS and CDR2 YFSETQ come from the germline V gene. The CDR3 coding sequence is TGCGCCAGCAGCTTGGAGTGGATAGCGGGAGGAGAGACCCAGTACTTC. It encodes CASSLEWIAGGETQYF.

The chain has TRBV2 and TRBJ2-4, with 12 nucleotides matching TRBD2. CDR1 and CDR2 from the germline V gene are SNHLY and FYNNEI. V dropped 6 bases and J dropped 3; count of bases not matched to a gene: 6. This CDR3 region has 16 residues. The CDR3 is CASRALAGGDKNIQYF. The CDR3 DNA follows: TGTGCCAGCAGGGCGCTAGCGGGAGGGGACAAAAACATTCAGTACTTC.

For the CDR3, the DNA is TGTGCCAGCAGCTTGGCACTAGCGGGAGGGGGATGGCAGTTCTTC. This codes for CASSLALAGGGWQFF. V is TRBV11-2 and J is TRBJ2-1; 13 bases align to TRBD2. The trim removed 3 bases at V and 12 bases at J, leaving 8 bases unmatched. CDR3 length: 15 residues. From germline, CDR1 is SGHAT and CDR2 FQNNGV.

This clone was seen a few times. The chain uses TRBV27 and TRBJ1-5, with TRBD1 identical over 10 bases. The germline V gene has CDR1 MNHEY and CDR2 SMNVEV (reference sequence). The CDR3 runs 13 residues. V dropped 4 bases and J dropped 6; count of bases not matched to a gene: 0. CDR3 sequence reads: CASSWTGGQPQHF. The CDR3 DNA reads TGTGCCAGCAGTTGGACAGGGGGTCAGCCCCAGCATTTT.

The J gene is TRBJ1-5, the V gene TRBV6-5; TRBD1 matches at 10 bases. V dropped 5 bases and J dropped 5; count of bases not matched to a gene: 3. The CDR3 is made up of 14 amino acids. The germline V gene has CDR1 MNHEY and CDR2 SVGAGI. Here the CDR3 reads CASSRGQGDQPQHF. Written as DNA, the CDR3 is TGTGCCAGCAGTAGAGGACAGGGGGATCAGCCCCAGCATTTT.

CDR3 amino acids: CASSNVWIGGQGGSGANVLTF. The CDR3 bases are TGTGCCAGCAGCAATGTATGGATTGGAGGGCAGGGTGGTTCTGGGGCCAACGTCCTGACTTTC. The chain uses TRBV21-1 and TRBJ2-6; TRBD2, the table's D call, lacks a check against the DNA. TRBV21-1 is classified as a pseudogene. The CDR3 totals 21 residues.

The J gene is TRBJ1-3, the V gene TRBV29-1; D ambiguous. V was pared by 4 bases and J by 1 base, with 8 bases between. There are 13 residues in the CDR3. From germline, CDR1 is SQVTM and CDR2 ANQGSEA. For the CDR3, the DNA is TGCAGCGTTGTGGCCCAGTCTGGAAACACCATATATTTT. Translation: CSVVAQSGNTIYF.

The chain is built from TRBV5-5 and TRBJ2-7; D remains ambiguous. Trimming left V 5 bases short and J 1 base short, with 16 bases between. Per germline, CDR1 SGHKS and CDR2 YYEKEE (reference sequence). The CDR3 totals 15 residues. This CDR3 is CASRKSQEISYEQYF. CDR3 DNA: TGTGCCAGCAGAAAAAGCCAGGAAATTTCCTACGAGCAGTACTTC.

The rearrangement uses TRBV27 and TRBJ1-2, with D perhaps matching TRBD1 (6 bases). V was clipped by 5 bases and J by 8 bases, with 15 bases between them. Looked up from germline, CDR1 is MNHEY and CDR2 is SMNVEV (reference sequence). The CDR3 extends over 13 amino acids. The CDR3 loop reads CASSLQGFGGYTF. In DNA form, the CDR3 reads TGTGCCAGCAGTCTACAGGGCTTTGGAGGCTACACCTTC.

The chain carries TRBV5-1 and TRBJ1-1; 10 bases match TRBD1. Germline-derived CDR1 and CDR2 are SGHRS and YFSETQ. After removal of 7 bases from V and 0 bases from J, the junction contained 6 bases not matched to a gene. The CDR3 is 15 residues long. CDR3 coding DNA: TGCGCCAGCCGGGGACAGGGGCCCATGAACACTGAAGCTTTCTTT. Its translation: CASRGQGPMNTEAFF.

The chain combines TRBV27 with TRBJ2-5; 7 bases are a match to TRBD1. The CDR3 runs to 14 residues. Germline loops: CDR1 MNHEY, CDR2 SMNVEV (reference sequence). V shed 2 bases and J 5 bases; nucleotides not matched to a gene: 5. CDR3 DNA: TGTGCCAGCAGTTTAGGGCAGGGGGTCGAGACCCAGTACTTC. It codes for CASSLGQGVETQYF.

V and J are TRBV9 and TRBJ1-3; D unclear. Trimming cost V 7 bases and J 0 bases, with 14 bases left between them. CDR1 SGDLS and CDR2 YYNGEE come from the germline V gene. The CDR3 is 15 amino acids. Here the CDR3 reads CASGGLLSSGNTIYF. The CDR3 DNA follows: TGTGCCAGCGGTGGGCTGTTGAGCTCTGGAAACACCATATATTTT. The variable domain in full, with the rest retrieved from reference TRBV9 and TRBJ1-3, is DSGVTQTPKHLITATGQRVTLRCSPRSGDLSVYWYQQSLDQGLQFLIQYYNGEERAKGNILERFSAQQFPDLHSELNLSSLELGDSALYFCASGGLLSSGNTIYFGEGSWLTVV.